These T cell receptor beta chains were read from a single sample in a study of cytomegalovirus exposure and HLA in healthy donors. Measured with immunoSEQ multiplex PCR; TCRdb has only the in-frame clones, and not every one. This sample has 150,000 to 180,000 clones; 70% to 90% occur once, and the top ten carry around 5.6%. Sequences were obtained from PBMCs. The source is a woman in her thirties or forties in good health and CMV-seropositive. CDR3s include the opening cysteine and the closing phenylalanine or tryptophan. Each record gives: clone size, V gene, J gene, D gene, CDR3 protein, CDR3 DNA. The D gene is left open where the match is weak. Part of the rows lack a size; the others show once, few, many or a class for expanded clones.

size: NA
V: TRBV5-4
J: TRBJ1-3
D: NA
CDR3: CATHRDSGNTIYF
DNA: TGTGCCACCCACAGGGACTCTGGAAACACCATATATTTT

size: NA
V: TRBV7-2
J: TRBJ2-1
D: TRBD2
CDR3: CASSLVTLAGPVNEQFF
DNA: TGTGCCAGCAGCTTAGTCACGTTAGCGGGGCCTGTGAATGAGCAGTTCTTC

size: NA
V: TRBV28
J: TRBJ2-7
D: NA
CDR3: CASSFSHKYEQYF
DNA: TGTGCCAGCAGTTTTTCCCACAAGTACGAGCAGTACTTC

size: NA
V: TRBV27
J: TRBJ1-1
D: TRBD1
CDR3: CASSLLGQGLNTEAFF
DNA: TGTGCCAGCAGTTTATTGGGACAGGGACTGAACACTGAAGCTTTCTTT

size: NA
V: TRBV5-1
J: TRBJ2-1
D: NA
CDR3: CASSTGGRLGQQKEQFF
DNA: TGCGCCAGCAGCACCGGCGGCAGGCTAGGACAACAAAAAGAGCAGTTCTTC

size: NA
V: TRBV7-9
J: TRBJ2-1
D: NA
CDR3: CASTPEMFDGVSSYNEQFF
DNA: TGTGCCAGCACCCCTGAAATGTTTGACGGAGTAAGCTCCTACAATGAGCAGTTCTTC

size: NA
V: TRBV7-2
J: TRBJ1-5
D: TRBD1
CDR3: CASSWDSGSWTQHF
DNA: TGTGCCAGCAGCTGGGACAGCGGGTCGTGGACCCAGCATTTT

size: NA
V: TRBV7-9
J: TRBJ2-7
D: NA
CDR3: CASSSSPLEQYF
DNA: TGTGCCAGCAGCTCAAGCCCCCTCGAGCAGTACTTC

size: NA
V: TRBV19
J: TRBJ1-2
D: TRBD1
CDR3: CASNRDRGEGYTF
DNA: TGTGCCAGTAACCGAGACAGGGGGGAAGGCTACACCTTC

size: NA
V: TRBV5-4
J: TRBJ2-5
D: TRBD2
CDR3: CASSLRGLAGQQETQYF
DNA: TGTGCCAGCAGCTTGCGGGGACTAGCGGGCCAACAAGAGACCCAGTACTTC

size: NA
V: TRBV7-2
J: TRBJ1-4
D: TRBD1
CDR3: CASSRQGREKLFF
DNA: TGTGCCAGCAGCCGACAGGGGAGGGAAAAACTGTTTTTT

size: NA
V: TRBV7-2
J: TRBJ2-7
D: NA
CDR3: CASSPRGSSEQYF
DNA: TGTGCCAGCAGCCCTAGGGGGAGTTCCGAGCAGTACTTC

size: NA
V: TRBV6-1
J: TRBJ2-7
D: TRBD1
CDR3: CASSIGPGQGNF
DNA: TGTGCCAGCAGTATTGGGCCGGGACAGGGGAACTTC

size: few
V: TRBV15
J: TRBJ1-5
D: TRBD1
CDR3: CATSPGTGVFQPQHF
DNA: TGTGCCACCAGCCCCGGGACAGGGGTCTTTCAGCCCCAGCATTTT

size: NA
V: TRBV5-4
J: TRBJ2-5
D: TRBD1
CDR3: CASRKGQGYQETQYF
DNA: TGTGCCAGCAGGAAGGGACAGGGTTACCAAGAGACCCAGTACTTC

size: NA
V: TRBV7-5
J: TRBJ2-7
D: NA
CDR3: CVRSLRQGPTFEQYF
DNA: TGTGTCAGAAGCTTAAGACAGGGGCCTACTTTCGAGCAGTACTTC

size: NA
V: TRBV5-6
J: TRBJ1-5
D: TRBD1
CDR3: CASSDGTGTQPQHF
DNA: TGTGCCAGCAGCGACGGGACAGGGACCCAGCCCCAGCATTTT

size: NA
V: TRBV5-5
J: TRBJ2-3
D: NA
CDR3: CASSLVASRSTDTQYF
DNA: TGTGCCAGCAGTTTAGTAGCCTCCCGAAGCACAGATACGCAGTATTTT

size: NA
V: TRBV28
J: TRBJ2-6
D: TRBD1
CDR3: CASSFTGGTGANVLTF
DNA: TGTGCCAGCAGCTTTACAGGGGGGACCGGGGCCAACGTCCTGACTTTC

size: NA
V: TRBV11-2
J: TRBJ2-7
D: NA
CDR3: CASSLGGPYEQYF
DNA: TGTGCCAGCAGCTTAGGGGGGCCCTACGAGCAGTACTTC

size: NA
V: TRBV28
J: TRBJ2-1
D: NA
CDR3: CASSSSGLRGNEQFF
DNA: TGTGCCAGCAGTTCCTCGGGCCTACGAGGGAATGAGCAGTTCTTC

size: NA
V: TRBV9
J: TRBJ2-1
D: TRBD2
CDR3: CASSTSGSSNEQFF
DNA: TGTGCCAGCAGTACTAGCGGGAGCTCCAATGAGCAGTTCTTC

size: few
V: TRBV5-1
J: TRBJ1-1
D: NA
CDR3: CASSLREGGEAFF
DNA: TGCGCCAGCAGCTTGAGGGAAGGGGGTGAAGCTTTCTTT

size: few
V: TRBV29-1
J: TRBJ2-1
D: TRBD2
CDR3: CSVRPGGSSGRSNEQFF
DNA: TGCAGCGTGCGGCCTGGGGGGAGTAGCGGGAGGTCCAATGAGCAGTTCTTC

size: few
V: TRBV5-1
J: TRBJ2-5
D: NA
CDR3: CASSLALGREETQYF
DNA: TGCGCCAGCAGCTTGGCCCTGGGCAGAGAAGAGACCCAGTACTTC

size: NA
V: TRBV9
J: TRBJ2-7
D: TRBD2
CDR3: CASSESGRATEQYF
DNA: TGTGCCAGCAGCGAAAGCGGGAGGGCCACCGAGCAGTACTTC

size: NA
V: TRBV7-9
J: TRBJ2-3
D: TRBD1
CDR3: CASSLEGQGRDTQYF
DNA: TGTGCCAGCAGCTTAGAAGGACAGGGAAGAGATACGCAGTATTTT

size: NA
V: TRBV7-9
J: TRBJ2-1
D: TRBD2
CDR3: CASSLAKQTSGIRKFF
DNA: TGTGCCAGCAGCTTAGCTAAACAGACTAGCGGGATTAGAAAGTTCTTC

size: NA
V: TRBV29-1
J: TRBJ1-4
D: TRBD1
CDR3: CSVAGQDNEKLFF
DNA: TGCAGCGTTGCGGGACAGGATAATGAAAAACTGTTTTTT

size: NA
V: TRBV6-1
J: TRBJ2-5
D: NA
CDR3: CASSPRGAAAETQYF
DNA: TGTGCCAGCAGCCCGAGAGGAGCGGCCGCAGAGACCCAGTACTTC

size: NA
V: TRBV4-1
J: TRBJ2-7
D: TRBD2
CDR3: CASSQPRTSGRSHEQYF
DNA: TGCGCCAGCAGCCAACCCCGGACTAGCGGGAGGTCACACGAGCAGTACTTC

size: few
V: TRBV2
J: TRBJ2-7
D: TRBD1
CDR3: CASSEESLTGSSYEQYF
DNA: TGTGCCAGCAGTGAAGAAAGTTTGACAGGGAGCTCCTACGAGCAGTACTTC

size: NA
V: TRBV15
J: TRBJ2-7
D: TRBD2
CDR3: CATSRRIAGVAEQYF
DNA: TGTGCCACCAGCAGAAGAATAGCGGGAGTGGCCGAGCAGTACTTC

size: NA
V: TRBV19
J: TRBJ2-3
D: TRBD2
CDR3: CASSAPPGAPKTGGVDTQYF
DNA: TGTGCCAGTAGCGCCCCGCCGGGGGCTCCCAAGACGGGAGGGGTAGATACGCAGTATTTT